The text below deals with one T cell receptor (beta chain). This sample stems from a study of blood T cell repertoires in COVID-19. Study at large: Spain, Italy and the United States supplied samples that represented acute and convalescent COVID-19. T cells, B-cell-depleted T cells, or PBMCs supplied cDNA or gDNA.

Germline V gene data show CDR1 as LNHNV and CDR2 as YYDKDF (reference sequence). V lost 0 bases to trimming and J lost 6 bases; unmatched junction nucleotides: 9. The CDR3 is 16 amino acids. In the study's own analysis: Amplification of reference gene primers provided the estimated nucleated cell counts. Using immunoSEQ multiplex PCR, the repertoire was profiled, and TCRdb retains in-frame clones only, with some absent. V, J and clone size were drawn from that table, and D and trimming were deduced from the DNA. The sample consists of about 140,000 clones, approximately 90% of them appearing once. The TCR comes from a woman aged 40 to 50 with acute or convalescent COVID-19. Sequenced sample: peripheral blood. The chain has TRBV15 and TRBJ1-2, with 8 bases aligning to TRBD1. As DNA, the CDR3 is TGTGCCACCAGCAGAGATCTCGTCGGACAGGGAAATGGCTACACCTTC. Protein sequence: CATSRDLVGQGNGYTF.